This TCR beta chain was recorded in a study of blood T cell repertoires in COVID-19. The V and J ends lost 2 bases and 1 base respectively, with 5 bases between them. The CDR3 loop spans 13 amino acids. Germline V gene sequence: CDR1 SGDLS, CDR2 YYNGEE. As processed by the authors: Cell counts per sample came from amplifying reference gene primers. Generated by immunoSEQ multiplex PCR, the TCRdb table keeps only in-frame clones and is missing some. The V and J calls and clone size come from that table; D and trimming were worked out from the DNA. The data hold around 200,000 clones, with around 87% observed a single time. Within the sample, this clone is medium-sized.

What was sequenced was peripheral blood. The TCR sequence derives from a man younger than 30 with active or convalescent COVID-19. The genes are TRBV9 and TRBJ2-3; D is uncertain. CDR3: CASSVLRTDTQYF. CDR3 nucleotides: TGTGCCAGCAGCGTCCTCCGCACAGATACGCAGTATTTT.